The 2 T cell receptor beta chains reported below all come from one sample, sequenced in a study of cytomegalovirus exposure and HLA in healthy donors. The PCR was carried out with 60 Vbeta primers and 13 Jbeta primers. Assay used: immunoSEQ multiplex PCR; TCRdb lists only in-frame clones, some missing. The sample consists of some 150,000 clones, approximately 80% of them appearing once. Input material: PBMCs. These receptors were taken from a man aged 30 to 39 in good health and CMV-seropositive.

The chain employs TRBV7-3 and TRBJ2-2; tentatively, D is TRBD1 (5 bases). Germline assignment: CDR1 SGHTA and CDR2 FQGTGA. Trimming left V 5 bases short and J 5 bases short, with 9 bases between. This CDR3 has 13 residues. For the CDR3, the DNA is TGTGCCAGCAGCGAAAAGGGGACCGGGGAGCTGTTTTTT. This gives the protein CASSEKGTGELFF.

Comment on this clone: Other DNA sequences from this sample encode an identical CDR3 as well. This chain links TRBV30 with TRBJ2-7, with TRBD1 identical over 7 bases. This CDR3 spans 14 amino acids. J was trimmed by 0 bases and V by 6 bases; bases with no gene match: 8. CDR1 GTSNPN and CDR2 SVGIG come from the germline V gene (reference sequence). The CDR3 spells CACTLRDSSYEQYF. The CDR3 nucleotides are TGTGCCTGTACCCTCCGGGACAGCTCCTACGAGCAGTACTTC. The variable domain in full, completed from reference TRBV30 and TRBJ2-7, reads SQTIHQWPATLVQPVGSPLSLECTVEGTSNPNLYWYRQAAGRGLQLLFYSVGIGQISSEVPQNLSASRPQDRQFILSSKKLLLSDSGFYLCACTLRDSSYEQYFGPGTRLTVT.